This is a list of T cell receptor beta chains from one sample in a study of T cells in Graves' hyperthyroidism and ophthalmopathy. TCRdb passed the multiplex PCR reads through MiXCR, listing each CDR3 protein once. The profile covers a few hundred thousand distinct CDR3 sequences, with around 17% appearing a single time and more than 50% taken by the ten largest. Input material: blood. The receptors were sampled from a woman aged 45 to 65 with Graves' hyperthyroidism. CDR3s include the opening cysteine and the closing phenylalanine or tryptophan. A D gene is named only where the DNA matches it firmly. Size tells how often a clone was seen (once, few, many) or the class of an expanded clone, and some rows leave it out.

.	TRBV29-1	.	TRBJ1-3	CSVGTIGNTIYF	TGCAGCGTTGGGACAATTGGAAACACCATATATTTT
.	TRBV7-3	.	TRBJ1-2	CASSNTARDGYTF	TGTGCCAGCAGTAACACGGCTCGGGATGGCTACACCTTC
.	TRBV5-1	few	TRBJ1-2	CASSFGSPEYGYTF	TGCGCCAGCAGCTTTGGTTCCCCAGAATATGGCTACACCTTC
.	TRBV6-1	many	TRBJ2-7	CASSDDGPKQYF	TGTGCCAGCAGTGATGACGGACCTAAGCAGTACTTC
.	TRBV6-1	many	TRBJ1-1	CASTDPGKNTEAFF	TGTGCCAGCACCGACCCGGGTAAGAACACTGAAGCTTTCTTT
TRBD2	TRBV7-2	many	TRBJ2-1	CASSPRTSGNEQFF	TGTGCCAGCAGCCCACGGACTAGCGGGAATGAGCAGTTCTTC
TRBD1	TRBV28	many	TRBJ1-2	CAGQGRYGYTF	TGTGCCGGACAGGGACGCTATGGCTACACCTTC
TRBD2	TRBV11-2	many	TRBJ2-5	CASSSGLVQETQYF	TGTGCCAGCAGCTCGGGACTAGTCCAAGAGACCCAGTACTTC
.	TRBV5-8	many	TRBJ1-2	CASSLDGSYGYTF	TGTGCCAGCAGCTTGGACGGCAGTTATGGCTACACCTTC
TRBD1	TRBV27	many	TRBJ2-7	CASSRPGQGFYEQYF	TGTGCCAGCAGTAGACCGGGACAGGGTTTCTACGAGCAGTACTTC
.	TRBV6-6	few	TRBJ2-2	CASSYTSRLVAWVDGNTGELFF	TGTGCCAGCAGTTACACCTCCCGACTAGTGGCTTGGGTCGATGGGAACACCGGGGAGCTGTTTTTT
TRBD2	TRBV20-1	.	TRBJ2-3	CSAIGTSGSGSDTQYF	TGCAGTGCAATTGGGACTAGCGGGAGTGGGTCAGATACGCAGTATTTT
TRBD2	TRBV28	.	TRBJ2-5	CASSLIAGGPGETQYF	TGTGCCAGCAGTTTGATAGCGGGAGGGCCGGGGGAGACCCAGTACTTC
TRBD2	TRBV20-1	.	TRBJ2-7	CSARDFAGGWSDEQYF	TGCAGTGCTAGAGATTTCGCGGGAGGGTGGTCCGACGAGCAGTACTTC
.	TRBV6-1	few	TRBJ1-2	CATQRDYGYTF	TGTGCCACACAGAGGGATTATGGCTACACCTTC
.	TRBV20-1	many	TRBJ1-1	CSARTVTGTEAFF	TGCAGTGCTCGGACAGTTACGGGGACTGAAGCTTTCTTT
TRBD1	TRBV2	many	TRBJ2-3	CASSVSGTGDDTQYF	TGTGCCAGCAGTGTCTCCGGGACAGGGGACGATACGCAGTATTTT
.	TRBV10-2	many	TRBJ1-6	CASREVDSSSSPLHF	TGCGCCAGCAGGGAAGTGGACAGCAGCAGTTCACCCCTCCACTTT
.	TRBV6-2/TRBV6-3	.	TRBJ2-7	CASSGAGNEQYF	TGTGCCAGCAGTGGGGCCGGAAACGAGCAGTACTTC
.	TRBV5-1	few	TRBJ2-5	CASSETFETQYF	TGCGCCAGCAGCGAAACGTTCGAGACCCAGTACTTC
.	TRBV28	few	TRBJ2-3	CASSLDPSDTQYF	TGTGCCAGCAGCCTCGACCCCTCAGATACGCAGTATTTT
TRBD2	TRBV12-3/TRBV12-4	many	TRBJ2-1	CASRPLAGVGNEQFF	TGTGCCAGCAGGCCCCTAGCGGGAGTGGGAAATGAGCAGTTCTTC
.	TRBV27	many	TRBJ2-3	CASSLKVGTDTQYF	TGTGCCAGCAGTTTAAAGGTTGGCACAGATACGCAGTATTTT
.	TRBV7-3	.	TRBJ2-2	CASSLDGGPAPTGELFF	TGTGCCAGCAGCTTAGACGGGGGACCCGCGCCCACCGGGGAGCTGTTTTTT
TRBD2	TRBV20-1	.	TRBJ2-7	CSATERLNLAGVRYEQYF	TGCAGTGCTACCGAACGACTGAATCTAGCGGGAGTAAGGTACGAGCAGTACTTC
.	TRBV5-1	many	TRBJ2-3	CASSLQGYDTDTQYF	TGCGCCAGCAGCTTGCAGGGTTACGACACAGATACGCAGTATTTT
.	TRBV18	.	TRBJ2-7	CASSPPTVLPEQYF	TGTGCCAGCTCACCACCAACAGTTCTTCCCGAGCAGTACTTC
.	TRBV20-1	many	TRBJ2-7	CSAEGTNSYEQYF	TGCAGTGCTGAAGGGACAAACTCCTACGAGCAGTACTTC
.	TRBV18	many	TRBJ1-1	CASSFLGGALIAEAFF	TGTGCCAGCTCCTTCTTAGGGGGGGCGCTTATCGCTGAAGCTTTCTTT
TRBD1	TRBV28	many	TRBJ1-1	CASSLDRRTEAFF	TGTGCCAGCAGTCTGGACAGGAGGACTGAAGCTTTCTTT
.	TRBV6-1	many	TRBJ1-1	CASSSFSIYTEAFF	TGTGCCAGCAGTTCATTCAGCATTTACACTGAAGCTTTCTTT
TRBD1	TRBV6-2/TRBV6-3	few	TRBJ1-3	CASSYDRGPGNTIYF	TGTGCCAGCAGTTACGACAGGGGGCCTGGAAACACCATATATTTT
.	TRBV7-7	many	TRBJ1-1	CASSLDRNTEAFF	TGTGCCAGCAGCTTAGACAGGAACACTGAAGCTTTCTTT
.	TRBV5-1	many	TRBJ1-6	CASSLAGDSPLHF	TGCGCCAGCAGCTTGGCAGGGGACTCACCCCTCCACTTT
.	TRBV27	few	TRBJ2-1	CASSPLLGGIFNEQFF	TGTGCCAGCAGTCCCCTCCTGGGCGGTATCTTCAATGAGCAGTTCTTC
.	TRBV20-1	.	TRBJ2-7	CSARGRGQRYEQYF	TGCAGTGCTAGGGGACGCGGACAGCGCTACGAGCAGTACTTC
TRBD1	TRBV3-1	few	TRBJ2-7	CASSQEWGTGSEQYF	TGTGCCAGCAGCCAAGAGTGGGGGACAGGGAGCGAGCAGTACTTC
.	TRBV28	many	TRBJ1-3	CASSSPRGNTIYF	TGTGCCAGCAGTTCCCCGCGGGGAAACACCATATATTTT
.	TRBV5-1	.	TRBJ2-5	CASSLRATAETQYF	TGCGCCAGCAGCTTGAGGGCGACGGCGGAGACCCAGTACTTC
.	TRBV9	.	TRBJ1-3	CASSVAGYSGNTIYF	TGTGCCAGCAGCGTAGCTGGATACTCTGGAAACACCATATATTTT
TRBD1	TRBV7-3	.	TRBJ1-6	CASSLDRGLNSPLHF	TGTGCCAGCAGCTTGGACAGGGGGCTTAATTCACCCCTCCACTTT
.	TRBV27	many	TRBJ1-3	CASSLLPGNTIYF	TGTGCCAGCAGTTTGCTTCCCGGAAACACCATATATTTT
.	TRBV10-3	.	TRBJ1-2	CAIRDQEGLSYGYTF	TGTGCCATCAGGGATCAGGAGGGCCTTAGCTATGGCTACACCTTC
TRBD1	TRBV6-2/TRBV6-3	.	TRBJ2-1	CASSMGQALLGEQFF	TGTGCCAGCAGTATGGGACAGGCCCTCTTGGGTGAGCAGTTCTTC
.	TRBV24-1	.	TRBJ1-4	CAYQSLTNEKLFF	TGTGCCTACCAGTCCCTAACTAATGAAAAACTGTTTTTT
.	TRBV18	.	TRBJ2-5	CASSPGDGETQYF	TGTGCCAGCTCACCAGGGGACGGAGAGACCCAGTACTTC
.	TRBV20-1	few	TRBJ1-1	CSARRGSGTEAFF	TGCAGTGCTAGAAGGGGTTCGGGCACTGAAGCTTTCTTT
.	TRBV11-3	many	TRBJ1-1	CASSLRHEDTEAFF	TGTGCCAGCAGCTTAAGACACGAGGACACTGAAGCTTTCTTT
.	TRBV12-3/TRBV12-4	many	TRBJ1-6	CASSGQSSPLHF	TGTGCCAGCAGTGGACAGTCTTCACCCCTCCACTTT
TRBD1	TRBV7-2	many	TRBJ1-1	CASSRRQGARTEAFF	TGTGCCAGCAGCCGTAGACAGGGGGCTCGGACTGAAGCTTTCTTT
.	TRBV20-1	.	TRBJ2-2	CSASRLASNTGELFF	TGCAGTGCTAGTAGGCTAGCTTCGAACACCGGGGAGCTGTTTTTT
.	TRBV4-1	.	TRBJ1-5	CASSYREMGNQPQHF	TGCGCCAGCAGCTACCGGGAGATGGGCAATCAGCCCCAGCATTTT